These 13 T cell receptor beta chains share one sample of origin, sequenced in a study of vaccination and CD4 T cells after COVID-19. Treatment of the sample: approximately nine-day PBMC culture with coronavirus spike peptide pools or control peptides (ViraFEST assay). Antigen specificity for these receptors is unknown. Cultured CD4+ T cell DNA underwent sequencing with the Oncomine TCR Beta short-read assay. Using its own MiXCR run on the PCR reads, TCRdb lists one record per CDR3 protein. The sample carries almost 9,500 distinct CDR3 sequences, approximately 52% recorded once. The sequencing input was CD4+ T cells from blood, cultured in vitro. The receptor set was obtained from a human donor who had recovered from COVID-19.

In its sample, this clonotype is medium-sized. The V call is TRBV27, the J call TRBJ2-7; D remains unclear. Germline V CDR1 and CDR2: MNHEY, SMNVEV (reference sequence). This CDR3 comprises 14 residues. Trimming took off 0 bases at V and 4 bases at J, with 10 bases between the two ends. This CDR3 is CASSLSTGPYEQYF. The CDR3 DNA reads TGTGCCAGCAGTTTATCCACGGGCCCTTACGAGCAGTACTTC.

The chain joins TRBV20-1 to TRBJ1-2, with 8 bases aligning to TRBD1. CDR3 length: 12 amino acids. CDR1 is DFQATT and CDR2 is SNEGSKA in the germline V gene (reference sequence). Unmatched junction bases numbered 7, after V lost 6 bases and J lost 7 bases. The CDR3 region is CSAVQGASGYTF. CDR3 in DNA: TGCAGTGCGGTCCAGGGGGCGTCTGGCTACACCTTC.

V is TRBV11-3 and J is TRBJ2-7, with 9 nucleotides matching TRBD1. V lost 5 bases to trimming and J lost 3 bases; unmatched junction nucleotides: 8. The CDR3 is 15 amino acids. Per germline, CDR1 SGHNT and CDR2 YENEEA. In DNA form, the CDR3 reads TGTGCCAGCAGCCGCCGGGGACAGGGACGCTACGAGCAGTACTTC. This sequence encodes CASSRRGQGRYEQYF.

The chain employs TRBV11-3 and TRBJ1-1; D is unclear. Germline V lookup: CDR1 SGHNT, CDR2 YENEEA. The CDR3 has 15 amino acids. The V and J ends lost 0 bases and 2 bases respectively, with 10 bases between them. CDR3 protein: CASSLDPDPNTEAFF. CDR3 nucleotides: TGTGCCAGCAGCTTAGACCCCGACCCTAACACTGAAGCTTTCTTT.

The sample holds a few counts of this clonotype. The chain uses TRBV4-1 and TRBJ1-1, with TRBD1 as a possible D gene (6 bases). There are 15 residues in the CDR3. V lost 1 base to trimming and J lost 7 bases, with 16 bases between them. The germline V gene has CDR1 MGHRA and CDR2 YSYEKL. This CDR3 reads CASSQGGGGLREAFF. CDR3 bases: TGCGCCAGCAGCCAAGGAGGGGGGGGTTTACGTGAAGCTTTCTTT.

V and J are TRBV5-4 and TRBJ2-1; 7 positions match TRBD2. J lost 5 bases, V lost 5 bases, and 10 bases had no gene match. Looked up from germline, CDR1 is SGHNT and CDR2 is YYREEE (reference sequence). The CDR3 consists of 15 residues. The CDR3: CASRRAGVVNNEQFF. The CDR3 DNA sequence: TGTGCCAGCAGGCGTGCGGGAGTGGTGAACAATGAGCAGTTCTTC. Combining the CDR3 with reference TRBV5-4 and TRBJ2-1 gives the whole variable domain ETGVTQSPTHLIKTRGQQVTLRCSSQSGHNTVSWYQQALGQGPQFIFQYYREEENGRGNFPPRFSGLQFPNYSSELNVNALELDDSALYLCASRRAGVVNNEQFFGPGTRLTVL.

The chain recombines TRBV5-1 with TRBJ1-5, with D possibly TRBD1 on 6 matching bases. Germline lookup yields CDR1 SGHRS and CDR2 YFSETQ. Trimming removed 7 bases from V and 1 base from J, with 9 bases in between. The CDR3 extends over 13 amino acids. As DNA, the CDR3 is TGCGCCAGCGCTACAGGGAGCAATCAGCCCCAGCATTTT. This translates into CASATGSNQPQHF.

The sample holds a few counts of this clonotype. The chain combines TRBV7-2 with TRBJ1-1, with a weak D call TRBD1 (6 bases). The germline gives CDR1 SGHTA, CDR2 FQGNSA. The V and J ends lost 5 bases and 0 bases respectively, with 16 bases between them. The CDR3 covers 16 residues. The CDR3 DNA is TGTGCCAGCAGCCAGGACAGCGGGGGGATGAACACTGAAGCTTTCTTT. This encodes CASSQDSGGMNTEAFF.

This clonotype has more than one count but fewer than ten. The J gene is TRBJ2-3, the V gene TRBV7-8, with 9 bases lining up with TRBD2. Germline lookup yields CDR1 SGHVS and CDR2 FQNEAQ. This CDR3 has 16 amino acids. The V and J ends lost 2 bases and 3 bases, in that order; junction bases with no gene match: 6. CDR3 bases: TGTGCCAGCAGCTTACACCTAGCGGGGAGGACAGATACGCAGTATTTT. It encodes CASSLHLAGRTDTQYF.

The chain employs TRBV28 and TRBJ2-5; 9 bases fit TRBD2. V dropped 2 bases and J dropped 5; count of bases not matched to a gene: 6. The V gene's germline CDR1 is MDHEN and CDR2 SYDVKM. CDR3 length: 15 amino acids. CDR3 sequence: CASSLHSSGRETQYF. The CDR3 nucleotides read TGTGCCAGCAGTTTACATTCCAGCGGGAGGGAGACCCAGTACTTC.

Only one count was recorded for this clonotype. The chain links TRBV2 to TRBJ2-7, with a possible D match to TRBD2 (5 bases). The V gene lost 6 bases and the J gene lost 5 bases, with 17 bases spanning the gap. The CDR3 covers 14 residues. Germline V CDR1 and CDR2: SNHLY, FYNNEI. The CDR3, as DNA: TGTGCCAGCAGGGGGATCTATTTGGGAGACGAGCAGTACTTC. Translating it yields CASRGIYLGDEQYF.

This clonotype appeared a few times. The chain carries TRBV6-2 or TRBV6-3 and TRBJ1-1, with TRBD1 as a possible D gene (5 bases). Trimming pared 1 base from V and 8 bases from J, leaving 11 bases between. The CDR3 consists of 13 residues. Germline CDR1 is MNHEY and CDR2 is SVGEGT. CDR3 loop: CASSYWGTGEAFF. CDR3 nucleotides: TGTGCCAGCAGTTACTGGGGCACGGGCGAAGCTTTCTTT.

The chain links TRBV10-3 to TRBJ1-1; 9 nucleotides align to TRBD1. V was pared by 9 bases and J by 4 bases, with 3 bases of the junction left unmatched. Germline lookup yields CDR1 ENHRY and CDR2 SYGVKD. The CDR3 runs 12 residues. CDR3 sequence: CAITGGGTEAFF. CDR3 coding DNA: TGTGCCATTACAGGGGGCGGCACTGAAGCTTTCTTT.